This is a list of T cell receptor beta chains from one sample in a study of control samples from healthy donors and cancer patients. Data came from immunoSEQ multiplex PCR; TCRdb stores just in-frame clones and leaves some out. Of some 140,000 clones listed, over 90% are singletons. The sequencing sample was made of PBMCs. These TCRs come from a man in his sixties with colorectal cancer. The CDR3 runs from the conserved cysteine through the conserved F or W. The D gene is left open where the match is weak. Rows may omit the clone size; those that give it use once, few, many or a size class.

clone size	V gene	D gene	J gene	CDR3 DNA	CDR3 protein
-	TRBV4-1	TRBD2	TRBJ2-3	TGCGCCAGCAGCCAGCTTACCGGGACTAGAAGCACAGATACGCAGTATTTT	CASSQLTGTRSTDTQYF
-	TRBV5-4	TRBD1	TRBJ2-5	TGTGCCAGCAGCGCAGGACAGGGGGCCACTGGGGAGACCCAGTACTTC	CASSAGQGATGETQYF
-	TRBV3-1/TRBV3-2	-	TRBJ1-2	TGTGCCAGCAGGTCGGCAGGAAGCAACTATGGCTACACCTTC	CASRSAGSNYGYTF
-	TRBV5-1	-	TRBJ1-5	TGCGCCAGCAGCTTGGAGGGCAGGGGTGCTCAGCCCCAGCATTTT	CASSLEGRGAQPQHF
once	TRBV6-5	-	TRBJ1-5	TGTGCCAGCGGGGCTGTCCAGCCCCAGCATTTT	CASGAVQPQHF
-	TRBV11-2	-	TRBJ1-2	TGTGCCAGCAGCTTAGATGACAGCTATGGCTACACCTTC	CASSLDDSYGYTF
-	TRBV19	-	TRBJ1-5	TGTGCCAGTAGTAGGGTACAGGGAAGGGACAATCAGCCCCAGCATTTT	CASSRVQGRDNQPQHF
-	TRBV6-5	-	TRBJ1-5	TGTGCCAGCAGTACTGTCCCGCTAAATCAGCCCCAGCATTTT	CASSTVPLNQPQHF
once	TRBV10-3	TRBD2	TRBJ2-4	TGTGCCATCAGTGAGGGACTAGCGGGGGGGGAAAACATTCAGTACTTC	CAISEGLAGGENIQYF
once	TRBV19	TRBD1	TRBJ2-2	TGTGCCAGTAGTACTACCGGGACAGGGGCCGACACCGGGGAGCTGTTTTTT	CASSTTGTGADTGELFF
-	TRBV7-9	-	TRBJ1-2	TGTGCCAGCAGCTTAGGGCTAGGGAACGATGGCTACACCTTC	CASSLGLGNDGYTF
-	TRBV5-6	-	TRBJ1-1	TGTGCCAGCAGCTTGGGGGAGCGCACTGAAGCTTTCTTT	CASSLGERTEAFF
-	TRBV27	-	TRBJ2-3	TGTGCCAGCAGTTTGCGGGGGCTGACAGTGGATACGCAGTATTTT	CASSLRGLTVDTQYF
-	TRBV10-3	TRBD1	TRBJ1-2	TGTGCCATCAGTGCCCGGACAGGGGATAACTATGGCTACACCTTC	CAISARTGDNYGYTF
-	TRBV5-1	TRBD1	TRBJ2-3	TGCGCCAGCAGCTTGGGACAGGGGGCCACAGATACGCAGTATTTT	CASSLGQGATDTQYF
-	TRBV5-8	-	TRBJ1-2	TGTGCCAGCAGCTTGGAACAGGGATTTAACTATGGCTACACCTTC	CASSLEQGFNYGYTF
once	TRBV2	-	TRBJ2-4	TGTGCCAGCAGGGGAGAAATCATTCAGTACTTC	CASRGEIIQYF
-	TRBV7-2	TRBD2	TRBJ2-3	TGTGCCAGCAGCTTACTGGCGGGGGGTTCAAATACGCAGTATTTT	CASSLLAGGSNTQYF
-	TRBV21-1	-	TRBJ2-7	TGTGCCAGCAGCAGAGGACAGGCCTCCTACGAGCAGTACTTC	CASSRGQASYEQYF
-	TRBV19	TRBD2	TRBJ2-7	TGTGCCAGTAGTATCGGGCGGGGGGCCTACGAGCAGTACTTC	CASSIGRGAYEQYF
-	TRBV5-6	-	TRBJ1-1	TGTGCCAGCAGCCCGGGACGGATGAACACTGAAGCTTTCTTT	CASSPGRMNTEAFF
-	TRBV29-1	-	TRBJ1-2	TGCAGCGTTGAAGAGGGGACGGCTAACTATGGCTACACCTTC	CSVEEGTANYGYTF
-	TRBV5-6	-	TRBJ2-7	TGTGCCAGCAGCTTGGGGCAGGGGTTGCTCTACGAGCAGTACTTC	CASSLGQGLLYEQYF
-	TRBV3-1/TRBV3-2	TRBD1	TRBJ2-5	TGTGCCAGCAGCCAAGATCGTAGGACAGGGTTTGAGACCCAGTACTTC	CASSQDRRTGFETQYF
-	TRBV12-3/TRBV12-4	TRBD1	TRBJ2-7	TGTGCCAGCCAGAGACAGGGAGTCTACGAGCAGTACTTC	CASQRQGVYEQYF
-	TRBV10-3	-	TRBJ1-1	TGTGCCATCAATCAGGGGATTGTGACTGAAGCTTTCTTT	CAINQGIVTEAFF
-	TRBV27	TRBD1	TRBJ2-1	TGTGCCAGCAGTTCCGGACAGGCCAGGAGCTCCTACAATGAGCAGTTCTTC	CASSSGQARSSYNEQFF
-	TRBV29-1	-	TRBJ1-3	TGCAGCGTTAGTGGACAAGGAAACACCATATATTTT	CSVSGQGNTIYF
-	TRBV9	-	TRBJ1-1	TGTGCCAGCAGCGTAGCCGGGGTCGTCACTGAAGCTTTCTTT	CASSVAGVVTEAFF
-	TRBV10-3	TRBD1	TRBJ1-4	TGTGCCATCAGTGAGCGGACAGGGGAAGAAAAACTGTTTTTT	CAISERTGEEKLFF
-	TRBV4-3	TRBD1	TRBJ1-4	TGCGCCAGCAGCCAAGAGGACAGGGCTGGTGAAAAACTGTTTTTT	CASSQEDRAGEKLFF
-	TRBV6-6	-	TRBJ1-6	TGTGCCAGCAGTTACTCCGGACGAGCTTATAATTCACCCCTCCACTTT	CASSYSGRAYNSPLHF
-	TRBV3-1/TRBV3-2	TRBD2	TRBJ2-3	TGTGCCAGCAGCCAGTGGGGAGCGGGGGGGTTCACAGATACGCAGTATTTT	CASSQWGAGGFTDTQYF
-	TRBV28	-	TRBJ2-7	TGTGCCAGCAGTTTTAGTTCGGCCCAGGGCTTATACGAGCAGTACTTC	CASSFSSAQGLYEQYF
-	TRBV5-1	-	TRBJ1-2	TGCGCCAGCAGCTTGGCCAGGGCGGACCAAGAGAATGGCTACACCTTC	CASSLARADQENGYTF
-	TRBV28	TRBD1	TRBJ2-7	TGTGCCAGCATCCATTCGACAGGGCCCTACGAGCAGTACTTC	CASIHSTGPYEQYF
-	TRBV6-2/TRBV6-3	-	TRBJ2-6	TGTGCCAGCAGTTACTGGGGGCGAGGGGCCAACGTCCTGACTTTC	CASSYWGRGANVLTF
-	TRBV5-1	-	TRBJ2-7	TGCGCCAGCAGCCTGGTAGGGGGGTCCACCTACGAGCAGTACTTC	CASSLVGGSTYEQYF
-	TRBV30	-	TRBJ1-5	TGTGCCTGGAGTCGCTCAGGGGCTTCTAATCAGCCCCAGCATTTT	CAWSRSGASNQPQHF
-	TRBV19	-	TRBJ2-1	TGTGCCAGTAAAGGGGTTCTCTACAATGAGCAGTTCTTC	CASKGVLYNEQFF
-	TRBV28	-	TRBJ1-4	TGTGCCAGCACGGCGGGTGTGGGGGTTAATGAAAAACTGTTTTTT	CASTAGVGVNEKLFF
-	TRBV5-4	TRBD2	TRBJ2-3	TGTGCCAGCAGCTTAAAAATAGCGGGGTGGGGGAAGACAGATACGCAGTATTTT	CASSLKIAGWGKTDTQYF
-	TRBV30	TRBD1	TRBJ2-7	TGTGCCTGTCAGCCTCATGGGGACAGTTCCTACGAGCAGTACTTC	CACQPHGDSSYEQYF
-	TRBV4-1	TRBD2	TRBJ2-1	TGCGCCAGCAGCCAAGAACGCGCGGGGGGGCCGGGGCGGGAGCAGTTCTTC	CASSQERAGGPGREQFF
-	TRBV2	TRBD1	TRBJ1-4	TGTGCCAGCATTGTAGGGGGACAGGGGAGTGAAAAACTGTTTTTT	CASIVGGQGSEKLFF
-	TRBV5-1	-	TRBJ1-3	TGCGCCAGCAGCCCCGTGGGCCCTGGAAACACCATATATTTT	CASSPVGPGNTIYF
once	TRBV28	-	TRBJ1-5	-	CASSLGWAHGIF